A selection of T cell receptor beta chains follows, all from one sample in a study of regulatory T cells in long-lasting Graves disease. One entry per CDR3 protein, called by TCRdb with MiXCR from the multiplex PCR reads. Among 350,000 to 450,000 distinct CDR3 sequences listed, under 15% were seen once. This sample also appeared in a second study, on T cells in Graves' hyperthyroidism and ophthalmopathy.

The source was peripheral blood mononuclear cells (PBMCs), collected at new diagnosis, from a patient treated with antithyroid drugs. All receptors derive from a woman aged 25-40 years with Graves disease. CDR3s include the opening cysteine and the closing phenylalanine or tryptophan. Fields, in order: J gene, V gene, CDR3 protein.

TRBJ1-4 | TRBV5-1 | CASRDSINEKLFF
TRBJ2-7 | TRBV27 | CASSISGSYEQYF
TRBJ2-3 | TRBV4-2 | CASSREVTLLADTQYF
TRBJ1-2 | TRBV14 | CASTPAGSSRNGYTF
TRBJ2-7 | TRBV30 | CAWSGGLYTEQYF
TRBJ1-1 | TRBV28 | CASSQAVLAFF
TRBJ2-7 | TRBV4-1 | CASSQGNRGIFEQYF
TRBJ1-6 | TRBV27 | CASSPESWGVTPLHF
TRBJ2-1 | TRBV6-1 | CASSPQVRSYNEQFF
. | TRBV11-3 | CASSFEWGSGETQYF
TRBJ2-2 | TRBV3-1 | CASSQEGWGRGQKTGELFF
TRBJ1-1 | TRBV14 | CASSLLRATEAFF
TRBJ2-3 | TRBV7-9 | CASSQSDRGYTDTQYF
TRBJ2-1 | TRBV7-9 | CASSLPRDRGGDEQFF
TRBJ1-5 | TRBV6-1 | CASTLQGNQPQHF
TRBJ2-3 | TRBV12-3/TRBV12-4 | CASSLAVGSEVGGDTQYF
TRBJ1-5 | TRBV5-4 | CASSLGQVAQHF
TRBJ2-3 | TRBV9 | CASSVDERTDTQYF
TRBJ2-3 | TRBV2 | CASSESSGTLLYTQYF
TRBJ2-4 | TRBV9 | CASSVLGDGVKNIQYF
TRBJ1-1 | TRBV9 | CASSATGGLGTEAFF
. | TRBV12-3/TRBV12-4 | CASSLLRPTDEQYF
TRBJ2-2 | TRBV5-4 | CASSWAGAGELFF
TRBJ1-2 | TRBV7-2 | CASSLGVRGYGYTF
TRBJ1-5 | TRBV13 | CASSQHSNQPQHF
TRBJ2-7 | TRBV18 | CASSPPGQGSYEQYF
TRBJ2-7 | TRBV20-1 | CSASRLAAYEQYF
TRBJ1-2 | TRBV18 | CASSPGGKDYGYTF
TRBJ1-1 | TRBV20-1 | CSAKSQGDVTEAFF
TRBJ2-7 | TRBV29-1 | CSGLGYSYEQYF
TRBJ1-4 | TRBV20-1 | CSARGDEKLFF
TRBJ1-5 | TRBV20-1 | CSASEGPDQPQHF
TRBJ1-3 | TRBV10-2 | CASGREPSSGNTIYF
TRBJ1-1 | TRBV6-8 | CASSYLGEPGGTEAFF
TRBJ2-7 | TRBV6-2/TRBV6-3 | CASSEPGTHSYEQYF
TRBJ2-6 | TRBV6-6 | CASSYSDLSGANVLTF
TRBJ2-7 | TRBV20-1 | CSARDQGRGATYEQYF
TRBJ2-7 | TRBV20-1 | CSARGLVSSGSSYEQYF
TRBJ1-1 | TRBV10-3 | CAIARGPRGLNTEAFF
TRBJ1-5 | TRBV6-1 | CASSEAASNQPQHF
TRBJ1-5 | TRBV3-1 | CASSRTFYSNQPQHF
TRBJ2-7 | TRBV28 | CASSLLRSNYEQYF
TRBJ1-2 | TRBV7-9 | CASSLLRQGALGYTF
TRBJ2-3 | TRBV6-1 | CASSQPGLADLTDTQYF
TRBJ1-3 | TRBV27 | CASSLTGLLSGNTIYF
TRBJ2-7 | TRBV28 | CASRTGTSLLYEQYF
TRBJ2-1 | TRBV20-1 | CSARWTPGQGRYNEQFF
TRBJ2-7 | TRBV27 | CASSALGASAYEQYF
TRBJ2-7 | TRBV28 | CASIQGGNEQYF
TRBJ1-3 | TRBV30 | CAWSVLGGNTIYF
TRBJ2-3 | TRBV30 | CAWSDGTGNTDTQYF
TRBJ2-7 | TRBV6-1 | CASNLGGAGFYEQYF
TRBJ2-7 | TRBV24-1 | CATSDPTGYEQYF
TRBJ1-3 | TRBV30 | CAWSDRTGERYDSGNTIYF
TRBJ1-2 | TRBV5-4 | CASSLGGDREGYGYTF
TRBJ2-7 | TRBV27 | CASSARDFREQYF
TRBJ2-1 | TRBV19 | CASNRDFAGGYNEQFF
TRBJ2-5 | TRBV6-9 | CASSYFQGQETQYF
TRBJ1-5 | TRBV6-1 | CASSLQGRGYSNQPQHF